This TCR beta chain emerged from a study of regulatory T cells in long-lasting Graves disease. Study-level findings and limits: The researchers studied only peripheral blood, not thyroid tissue. Persistent cases favored TRBV28, TRBJ1-2 and TRBJ2-5.

At least ten counts were recorded for this clonotype. Its specificity is unknown. With 0 bases removed from V and 8 bases from J, the gap between germline ends came to 19 bases. Germline CDR1 reads LNHNV; CDR2 reads YYDKDF (reference sequence). This CDR3 has 16 residues. TCR beta libraries were built with iRepertoire HTBI primers and Arm-PCR of CDR3 regions. TCRdb analysed the multiplex PCR reads with MiXCR anew, one entry per CDR3 protein. Counted here are about 420,000 distinct CDR3 sequences, 20% to 30% occurring once; the ten biggest clones make up about 26%. The time point: persistent/refractory GD, antithyroid drugs over 5 years with positive TRAb. Scientists built the TCR library using RNA that was extracted from PBMCs. Peripheral blood, 7 to 9.5 milliliters per patient, was collected in EDTA tubes.

The TCR comes from a female donor with Graves disease. Sequenced material: peripheral blood mononuclear cells (PBMCs), taken when the disease was refractory, from a patient treated with antithyroid drugs. The V and J genes are TRBV15 and TRBJ1-2, with D tentatively TRBD1 (6 bases). CDR3 amino acids: CATSRDPGPRGRGYTF. CDR3 nucleotide sequence: TGTGCCACCAGCAGAGACCCGGGCCCGAGGGGGAGAGGCTACACCTTC.